This TCR beta chain was recovered during a study of beta chain features in type 1 diabetes. Study results and caveats: All four CD4+ subsets of Type 1 diabetes patients contained TCRB CDR3s that were moderately but significantly shorter. Patients' naive, central memory and regulatory TCRB repertoires appeared more alike than those of healthy donors. VDJ junctions sequenced from type 1 diabetes patients showed fewer insertions and more deletions.

CDR1 and CDR2 from the germline V gene are LGHNA and YSLEER. The CDR3 runs 14 residues. V was pared by 1 base and J by 2 bases, with 5 bases between. This clone occurred a few times. Its antigen is not identified. Sampling consisted of one heparinised blood draw per donor, averaging about 116 mL. Each sorted population was over 95% pure. Expressed TCRB transcripts were sequenced because the entire RNA isolate underwent reverse transcription. This table comes from immunoSEQ multiplex PCR, and its TCRdb copy is limited to in-frame clones, with some not included. The table includes around 310,000 clones, roughly 12% detected once.

The specimen sequenced was naive CD4+ T cells from blood. The sequence derives from a woman younger than 35 with type 1 diabetes. The chain is built from TRBV4-3 and TRBJ2-2, with D uncertain. The CDR3 protein is CASSQGQNTGELFF. In DNA form, the CDR3 reads TGCGCCAGCAGCCAAGGGCAAAACACCGGGGAGCTGTTTTTT.